The 25 T cell receptor beta chains reported below all come from one sample, sequenced in a study of cytomegalovirus exposure and HLA in healthy donors. It was with 60 Vbeta and 13 Jbeta primers that the PCR ran. Using immunoSEQ multiplex PCR, the repertoire was profiled, and TCRdb retains in-frame clones only, with some absent. This listing includes 220,000 or so clones. Sequencing used PBMCs. The source is a girl aged 2 to 10 in good health and CMV-seropositive.

The gene calls are TRBV7-2 and TRBJ1-6; TRBD1 is a possible D gene (5 bases). Trimming took 1 base from V and 10 from J, leaving 17 bases between them. This CDR3 has 16 amino acids. From germline, CDR1 is SGHTA and CDR2 FQGNSA. CDR3 nucleotides: TGTGCCAGCAGCTTAGGCGCCAGGGAAGGGGAATCACCCCTCCACTTT. Protein: CASSLGAREGESPLHF.

The rearrangement links TRBV27 to TRBJ1-5, with 7 bases that match TRBD1. J lost 2 bases, V lost 6 bases, and 4 bases had no gene match. The CDR3 spans 14 residues. The germline gives CDR1 MNHEY, CDR2 SMNVEV (reference sequence). The CDR3 loop reads CASRYTGGNQPQHF. Here the CDR3 DNA reads TGTGCCAGCAGATATACAGGGGGCAATCAGCCCCAGCATTTT.

This sequence joins TRBV5-1 and TRBJ1-1; tentative D call: TRBD1 (6 bases). Trimming stripped 1 base from V and 4 bases from J, with 11 bases between. The CDR3 is 14 residues long. Germline loops: CDR1 SGHRS, CDR2 YFSETQ. CDR3 in DNA: TGCGCCAGCAGCTTGTCTACAGGGAGCACTGAAGCTTTCTTT. Protein: CASSLSTGSTEAFF. The whole variable domain, remainder taken from reference TRBV5-1 and TRBJ1-1, is KAGVTQTPRYLIKTRGQQVTLSCSPISGHRSVSWYQQTPGQGLQFLFEYFSETQRNKGNFPGRFSGRQFSNSRSEMNVSTLELGDSALYLCASSLSTGSTEAFFGQGTRLTVV.

V gene TRBV4-1 combines with J gene TRBJ1-3; the D gene is possibly TRBD1 (6 bases). The germline CDR1 and CDR2 sequences are MGHRA and YSYEKL. The CDR3 totals 16 residues. V was pared by 0 bases and J by 3 bases, with 12 bases between. The CDR3 DNA follows: TGCGCCAGCAGCCAAGATTACAGGGAAAATGGAAACACCATATATTTT. This translates into CASSQDYRENGNTIYF.

The CDR3 spells CASSLGTITDTQYF. The CDR3, as DNA: TGTGCCAGCAGCCTCGGAACTATCACAGATACGCAGTATTTT. The chain couples TRBV7-6 to TRBJ2-3; D gene ambiguous. Trimming removed 5 bases at V and 2 bases at J, with 11 bases between. This CDR3 is built from 14 residues. CDR1 is SGHVS, CDR2 FNYEAQ, per germline.

DNA of the CDR3: TGTGCCATCAGTGAGTCGGGAGGGGTTCTCGGTGAGCAGTTCTTC. It encodes CAISESGGVLGEQFF. The chain links TRBV10-3 to TRBJ2-1; TRBD2 matches at 7 bases. This CDR3 contains 15 residues. Germline CDR1 ENHRY, CDR2 SYGVKD. Trimming at V came to 0 bases and at J to 9 bases, leaving 8 bases not matched to a gene.

The rearrangement uses TRBV19 and TRBJ1-1, with TRBD1 matching over 7 bases. Trimming removed 9 bases from V and 4 bases from J; junction bases left unmatched: 11. Germline CDR1 and CDR2: LNHDA and SQIVND (reference sequence). The CDR3 is 14 residues long. The CDR3 is CASRSTGAGTEAFF. CDR3 sequence (DNA): TGTGCCAGCCGATCTACAGGGGCGGGCACTGAAGCTTTCTTT.

This chain uses TRBV18 with TRBJ2-7, with 8 bases fitting TRBD2. The CDR3 has 14 amino acids. Per germline, CDR1 KGHSH and CDR2 LQKENI. V lost 5 bases and J lost 2; bases outside the gene matches: 5. In nucleotides, the CDR3 is TGTGCCAGCTCAGGGGCTAGCGGGCCCTACGAGCAGTACTTC. Its protein product is CASSGASGPYEQYF.

The V gene is TRBV28, the J gene TRBJ2-1; TRBD2 matches at 10 bases. CDR3 size: 16 residues. Germline values: CDR1 MDHEN, CDR2 SYDVKM. V lost 2 bases and J lost 5; bases outside the gene matches: 6. The CDR3 nucleotides are TGTGCCAGCAGTTTAGCTAGCGGGAGTACGGACAATGAGCAGTTCTTC. This codes for CASSLASGSTDNEQFF. Full variable domain (missing parts from reference TRBV28 and TRBJ2-1): DVKVTQSSRYLVKRTGEKVFLECVQDMDHENMFWYRQDPGLGLRLIYFSYDVKMKEKGDIPEGYSVSREKKERFSLILESASTNQTSMYLCASSLASGSTDNEQFFGPGTRLTVL.

The chain couples TRBV7-8 to TRBJ2-2; TRBD2 aligns across 10 bases. V was clipped by 5 bases and J by 3 bases; unmatched bases: 9. The CDR3 has 17 amino acids. Per the germline V gene, CDR1 is SGHVS and CDR2 is FQNEAQ. CDR3 residues: CASSTNPTSGYTGELFF. DNA for the CDR3: TGTGCCAGCAGCACCAACCCGACTAGCGGGTACACCGGGGAGCTGTTTTTT.

The gene calls are TRBV11-2 and TRBJ2-1; D may be TRBD1 (6 bases). The length of the CDR3 is 17 residues. V was trimmed by 5 bases and J by 9 bases, leaving 26 bases between them. Germline CDR1 and CDR2: SGHAT and FQNNGV. In nucleotides, the CDR3 is TGTGCCAGCAGCCTAGGAAGCCGGGACATAACAGAGGGTGAGCAGTTCTTC. Residues: CASSLGSRDITEGEQFF.

This rearrangement joins TRBV28 to TRBJ2-1; 8 positions agree with TRBD2. The CDR3 runs to 12 residues. V lost 2 bases, J lost 12 bases, and 3 bases stayed unmatched. Germline CDR1 reads MDHEN; CDR2 reads SYDVKM. The CDR3 sequence: CASSLLGGVQFF. The CDR3 DNA reads as TGTGCCAGCAGTTTACTCGGGGGGGTGCAGTTCTTC.

The rearrangement links TRBV19 to TRBJ2-6; D gene unclear. CDR3 length equals 18 residues. CDR1 LNHDA and CDR2 SQIVND come from the germline V gene (reference sequence). V was shortened by 9 bases and J by 4 bases, with 25 bases between the two germline ends. CDR3 region: CASKDILGEAYGANVLTF. The DNA of the CDR3 is TGTGCCAGCAAAGATATCCTCGGTGAGGCGTACGGGGCCAACGTCCTGACTTTC.

The chain joins TRBV19 to TRBJ2-6; 8 nucleotides align to TRBD1. The junction had 5 bases not matched to a gene; V was cut back by 2 bases and J by 2 bases. The CDR3 loop spans 17 amino acids. Germline CDR1 LNHDA, CDR2 SQIVND (reference sequence). CDR3 coding DNA: TGTGCCAGTAGTATACCCCGGACAGGGACTGGGGCCAACGTCCTGACTTTC. It codes for CASSIPRTGTGANVLTF.

V and J are TRBV7-2 and TRBJ1-5; a weak D match, TRBD1 (5 bases). The V and J ends lost 2 bases and 2 bases respectively, with 10 bases between them. This CDR3 is built from 15 residues. Per germline, CDR1 SGHTA and CDR2 FQGNSA. CDR3 region: CASSLTGFGNQPQHF. The CDR3 bases are TGTGCCAGCAGCTTAACAGGATTCGGCAATCAGCCCCAGCATTTT. Variable domain in full (rest from reference TRBV7-2 and TRBJ1-5): GAGVSQSPSNKVTEKGKDVELRCDPISGHTALYWYRQSLGQGLEFLIYFQGNSAPDKSGLPSDRFSAERTGGSVSTLTIQRTQQEDSAVYLCASSLTGFGNQPQHFGDGTRLSIL.

The chain uses TRBV19 and TRBJ1-5; weak D call: TRBD1 (6 bases). CDR1 and CDR2 (germline): LNHDA, SQIVND (reference sequence). Trimming shortened V by 1 base and J by 7 bases, and 14 bases separated the two germline ends. The CDR3 covers 15 residues. The DNA for the CDR3 is TGTGCCAGTAGTATAGGAGGCAGGGGAGACCAGCCCCAGCATTTT. Translating gives CASSIGGRGDQPQHF.

V gene TRBV19 combines with J gene TRBJ1-4, with a weak D call TRBD1 (6 bases). The CDR3 is 13 residues long. Per germline, CDR1 LNHDA and CDR2 SQIVND (reference sequence). The V end lost 8 bases, the J end lost 5 bases, and 12 bases lay between the germline ends. This CDR3 reads CASRGQQNEKLFF. As DNA, the CDR3 is TGTGCCAGTCGAGGACAGCAAAATGAAAAACTGTTTTTT.

The chain links TRBV4-2 to TRBJ2-7; maybe TRBD2 (5 bases). The CDR3 length is 15 residues. V dropped 0 bases and J dropped 5 bases, with 14 bases sitting between them. In germline, CDR1 is LGHNA, CDR2 YNFKEQ. The CDR3 region is CASSQETGMKNEQYF. CDR3 sequence (DNA): TGTGCCAGCAGCCAAGAGACGGGAATGAAGAACGAGCAGTACTTC.

This chain connects TRBV15 to TRBJ2-7; 8 bases are a match to TRBD2. From germline, CDR1 is LNHNV and CDR2 YYDKDF (reference sequence). The CDR3 sequence is 15 residues long. V shed 6 bases and J 3 bases; nucleotides not matched to a gene: 10. The CDR3 nucleotides read TGTGCCACCAGTCAGAGACGGGGGGGGAGCTACGAGCAGTACTTC. This codes for CATSQRRGGSYEQYF.

V is TRBV5-6 and J is TRBJ1-4; D unclear. Trimming left V 0 bases short and J 0 bases short, with 9 bases between. From germline, CDR1 is SGHDT and CDR2 YYEEEE. This CDR3 spans 16 amino acids. The CDR3 nucleotides are TGTGCCAGCAGCTTGGAAAGACACCCAACTAATGAAAAACTGTTTTTT. Translating gives CASSLERHPTNEKLFF.

The chain is built from TRBV6-4 and TRBJ2-1; a weak D match, TRBD2 (6 bases). With 4 bases removed from V and 6 bases from J, the gap between germline ends came to 19 bases. The length of the CDR3 is 16 residues. The V gene's germline CDR1 is MRHNA and CDR2 SNTAGT. Here the CDR3 reads CASSVDGLGGINEQFF. CDR3 bases: TGTGCCAGCAGTGTAGACGGTCTAGGCGGGATCAATGAGCAGTTCTTC.

V and J are TRBV5-1 and TRBJ2-2; TRBD1 agrees at 8 bases. Germline V gene sequence: CDR1 SGHRS, CDR2 YFSETQ. The V segment lost 3 bases and the J segment 6 bases; nucleotides outside the gene matches: 13. This CDR3 region has 17 residues. This chain's CDR3 is CASSSTGAYLGAGELFF. The DNA for the CDR3 is TGCGCCAGCAGCTCGACAGGGGCCTACCTGGGCGCCGGGGAGCTGTTTTTT.

As for this clone: Relative to the germline gene, one junction end is altered; a read error may explain this. The chain is built from TRBV28 and TRBJ2-3; D perhaps matches TRBD2 (5 bases). This CDR3 contains 13 residues. The germline V gene has CDR1 MDHEN and CDR2 SYDVKM. This chain's CDR3 is CASRLRDTDTQYF. CDR3 sequence (DNA): TGTGCAAGCAGGTTACGGGACACAGATACGCAGTATTTT.

This chain uses TRBV10-1 with TRBJ2-7, with 14 positions matching TRBD2. With V trimmed by 6 bases and J by 4 bases, 5 bases remained unmatched. Germline loops: CDR1 WNHNN, CDR2 SYGVQD (reference sequence). This CDR3 comprises 15 residues. The CDR3 loop reads CASSLGLAGGYEQYF. In nucleotides, the CDR3 is TGCGCCAGCAGCTTAGGACTAGCGGGAGGATACGAGCAGTACTTC.

The chain couples TRBV28 to TRBJ1-2; D gene unclear. Trimming pared 7 bases from V and 3 bases from J, leaving 18 bases between. Germline assignment: CDR1 MDHEN and CDR2 SYDVKM. The CDR3 contains 15 residues. The CDR3 DNA is TGTGCCAGCATCTTAGGGAGAAGGGAGGACTATGGCTACACCTTC. This gives the protein CASILGRREDYGYTF.